A selection of T cell receptor beta chains follows, all from one sample in a study of T cell changes during pregnancy in multiple sclerosis. This table comes from immunoSEQ multiplex PCR, and its TCRdb copy is limited to in-frame clones, with some not included. This sample has tens of thousands of clones; around 91% occur once, and the top ten carry over 5%. Sequenced here: peripheral blood, sampled in the third trimester of pregnancy. The receptors originated from a female donor in good health, enrolled as a control in a pregnancy study. Both conserved end residues are part of each CDR3. The order of the fields is J gene, V gene, CDR3 protein.

J: TRBJ2-7
V: TRBV28
CDR3: CASSLGTSGMDEQYF

J: TRBJ2-7
V: TRBV11-3
CDR3: CASSSGLATYEQYF

J: TRBJ2-2
V: TRBV5-3
CDR3: CASSGTDNTGELFF

J: TRBJ1-6
V: TRBV30
CDR3: CAWIPVGAEGSPLHF

J: TRBJ1-1
V: TRBV6-5
CDR3: CASSYLTSPGGAFF

J: TRBJ2-7
V: TRBV6-5
CDR3: CASSFTRDSSYEQYF

J: TRBJ2-3
V: TRBV27
CDR3: CASSFFGTSGRAGGPDTQYF

J: TRBJ1-5
V: TRBV2
CDR3: CASSSQTYQPQHF

J: TRBJ1-6
V: TRBV27
CDR3: CASSYSGQINSPLHF

J: TRBJ2-7
V: TRBV2
CDR3: CASSTQSGKGYEQYF

J: TRBJ1-4
V: TRBV30
CDR3: CAWTRLGEKLFF

J: TRBJ1-2
V: TRBV30
CDR3: CAWSFVRGTYGYTF

J: TRBJ2-5
V: TRBV18
CDR3: CASSDQGWQTQYF

J: TRBJ1-1
V: TRBV20-1
CDR3: CSANRGTEAFF

J: TRBJ2-7
V: TRBV11-2
CDR3: CASSHSSVEQYF

J: TRBJ2-2
V: TRBV6-4
CDR3: CASRWDSKPNRFF

J: TRBJ2-2
V: TRBV7-9
CDR3: CASSGASGSLTGELFF

J: TRBJ1-2
V: TRBV14
CDR3: CASSQGTGLYGYTF

J: TRBJ2-4
V: TRBV19
CDR3: CASSIGARLAKNIQYF

J: TRBJ2-2
V: TRBV30
CDR3: CALNRRAGNTGELFF

J: TRBJ1-4
V: TRBV5-1
CDR3: CASSLDGLGSLNEKLFF

J: TRBJ2-7
V: TRBV19
CDR3: CASSGEDRGRREQYF

J: TRBJ1-1
V: TRBV18
CDR3: CASSPRGQEAFF

J: TRBJ2-7
V: TRBV7-8
CDR3: CASSTGTAYEQYF

J: TRBJ1-6
V: TRBV23-1
CDR3: CARLRQGDYNSPLHF

J: TRBJ1-2
V: TRBV4-1
CDR3: CASSQGRYGYTF

J: TRBJ1-3
V: TRBV6-5
CDR3: CASSLAGQGKDTIYF

J: TRBJ1-1
V: TRBV9
CDR3: CASSGGGKNTEAFF

J: TRBJ2-7
V: TRBV7-6
CDR3: CASSMDNYEQYF

J: TRBJ1-5
V: TRBV9
CDR3: CASSGAGTPQPQHF

J: TRBJ2-3
V: TRBV4-3
CDR3: CASSQQSGGASDTQYF

J: TRBJ2-2
V: TRBV5-1
CDR3: CASSPGGGPGELFF

J: TRBJ2-7
V: TRBV6-5
CDR3: CASSYGGPGEWQYF

J: TRBJ2-7
V: TRBV29-1
CDR3: CSVQDRSRYEQYF

J: TRBJ2-1
V: TRBV9
CDR3: CASSVYGTSASEQFF

J: TRBJ2-3
V: TRBV18
CDR3: CASSLRQGRTDTQYF

J: TRBJ1-2
V: TRBV28
CDR3: CASSSVDSRRLNGYTF

J: TRBJ2-1
V: TRBV5-1
CDR3: CASSLSTGSNEQFF

J: TRBJ1-2
V: TRBV14
CDR3: CASSPSGLYGYTF

J: TRBJ1-1
V: TRBV6-5
CDR3: CASSPNTLQNEAFF

J: TRBJ2-7
V: TRBV10-3
CDR3: CAISGGQGSYEQYF

J: TRBJ1-2
V: TRBV20-1
CDR3: CSGTGAYGYTF

J: TRBJ2-7
V: TRBV30
CDR3: CAWRYSGISHEQYF

J: TRBJ2-3
V: TRBV6-5
CDR3: CASSSGGILTDTQYF

J: TRBJ1-2
V: TRBV11-3
CDR3: CASSSHPGQGLNYGYTF

J: TRBJ1-2
V: TRBV27
CDR3: CASSIKQGSYGYTF

J: TRBJ2-3
V: TRBV27
CDR3: CASTPGGRSTDTQYF

J: TRBJ1-2
V: TRBV30
CDR3: CAWSAQGSYGYTF

J: TRBJ1-4
V: TRBV30
CDR3: CAWTPPGSTNEKLFF

J: TRBJ2-1
V: TRBV9
CDR3: CASSVALFGLAGNNEQFF

J: TRBJ1-1
V: TRBV5-6
CDR3: CASSLTHDTEAFF

J: TRBJ2-3
V: TRBV5-6
CDR3: CASSSPGRAQYF

J: TRBJ2-1
V: TRBV5-6
CDR3: CASSWRENEQFF

J: TRBJ2-1
V: TRBV5-1
CDR3: CASSGLGLAGVDEQFF

J: TRBJ1-3
V: TRBV29-1
CDR3: CSVETRQGNTIYF

J: TRBJ1-1
V: TRBV19
CDR3: CASSMREWGTEAFF

J: TRBJ1-5
V: TRBV27
CDR3: CASSLWGDGSNQPQHF

J: TRBJ1-5
V: TRBV27
CDR3: CASSPTGIRQPQHF

J: TRBJ1-6
V: TRBV4-1
CDR3: CASSQEAQAGKSPLHF